The 9 T cell receptor beta chains given below trace back to one sample, sequenced in a study of blood T cell repertoires in COVID-19. Produced via immunoSEQ multiplex PCR; TCRdb's table is partial and in-frame only. The data show about 260,000 clones, 86% seen once. Sequencing was carried out using peripheral blood. The receptors shown here come from a young man with active or convalescent COVID-19.

The chain combines TRBV5-1 with TRBJ1-6; D gene unclear. The V end was cut by 0 bases, the J end by 0 bases, with 7 bases between. The CDR3 is 16 residues long. Germline CDR1 and CDR2: SGHRS and YFSETQ. The CDR3: CASSLDGNSYNSPLHF. CDR3 DNA sequence: TGCGCCAGCAGCTTGGATGGCAACTCCTATAATTCACCCCTCCACTTT.

The chain recombines TRBV19 with TRBJ1-5; possibly TRBD1 for D (6 bases). The germline V gene has CDR1 LNHDA and CDR2 SQIVND (reference sequence). V lost 7 bases, J lost 11 bases, and 18 bases lay in between. The CDR3 is 13 residues long. CDR3 in DNA: TGTGCCAGTAACAGGGAGTTCCTTGAAGCCCAGCATTTT. It translates to CASNREFLEAQHF. Based on the CDR3 plus reference TRBV19 and TRBJ1-5, the full variable domain is DGGITQSPKYLFRKEGQNVTLSCEQNLNHDAMYWYRQDPGQGLRLIYYSQIVNDFQKGDIAEGYSVSREKKESFPLTVTSAQKNPTAFYLCASNREFLEAQHFGDGTRLSIL.

This clone was counted a few times. The chain couples TRBV3-1 (or the pseudogene TRBV3-2) to TRBJ2-5, with D possibly TRBD2 on 5 matching bases. This CDR3 comprises 15 residues. The V end lost 1 base, the J end lost 4 bases, and 13 bases lay between the germline ends. CDR1 and CDR2 from the germline V gene are LGHDT and YNNKEL (reference sequence). In DNA form, the CDR3 reads TGTGCCAGCAGCCAAGCGGCGGGCATCCCAGAGACCCAGTACTTC. Its translation: CASSQAAGIPETQYF.

This clone was detected once. The V call is TRBV6-1, the J call TRBJ1-4; D might be TRBD1 (5 bases). This CDR3 is 15 amino acids long. V was trimmed by 2 bases and J by 5 bases, leaving 12 bases between them. The germline gives CDR1 MNHNS, CDR2 SASEGT. The CDR3 bases are TGTGCCAGCAGTGAACTGTGGGGGGAGAATGAAAAACTGTTTTTT. Amino acids: CASSELWGENEKLFF.

The chain links TRBV20-1 to TRBJ2-2; 12 nucleotides agree with TRBD2. V lost 3 bases and J lost 6; bases outside the gene matches: 2. This CDR3 is built from 14 residues. Germline V gene sequence: CDR1 DFQATT, CDR2 SNEGSKA (reference sequence). CDR3 loop: CSASRLAGAGELFF. The CDR3 DNA is TGCAGTGCTAGTAGACTAGCGGGGGCCGGGGAGCTGTTTTTT.

This sequence joins TRBV7-9 and TRBJ2-1, with 8 positions matching TRBD1. V gave up 1 base and J gave up 13 bases; unmatched junction bases: 9. Germline-derived CDR1 and CDR2 are SEHNR and FQNEAQ (reference sequence). The CDR3 covers 14 residues. CDR3 DNA: TGTGCCAGCAGCTTAGTTGCCGACAGGGGTGAACAGTTCTTC. Translated, it gives CASSLVADRGEQFF.

This rearrangement joins TRBV5-6 to TRBJ2-3; perhaps TRBD2 as D (6 bases). Trimming cost V 0 bases and J 6 bases, with 17 bases left between them. Per germline, CDR1 SGHDT and CDR2 YYEEEE. This CDR3 comprises 16 residues. The CDR3 DNA is TGTGCCAGCAGCTTGGCCTGGGACGGGGGATTGGATACGCAGTATTTT. It encodes CASSLAWDGGLDTQYF.

The chain carries TRBV19 and TRBJ1-2, with D perhaps TRBD1 (5 bases). V was shortened by 1 base and J by 7 bases, with 22 bases between the two germline ends. This CDR3 contains 17 residues. Germline loops: CDR1 LNHDA, CDR2 SQIVND (reference sequence). The CDR3 DNA follows: TGTGCCAGTAGTATAGGATTTTTAGCCAGGGTTTTCGGTGGCTACACCTTC. This gives the protein CASSIGFLARVFGGYTF.

This chain connects TRBV2 to TRBJ1-5, with 7 bases matching TRBD1. V lost 6 bases and J lost 2; bases outside the gene matches: 7. This CDR3 has 15 amino acids. Germline V gene lookup returns CDR1 SNHLY and CDR2 FYNNEI. The CDR3 DNA sequence: TGTGCCAGCAGGGGGAACAGGGGAGGCAATCAGCCCCAGCATTTT. This translates into CASRGNRGGNQPQHF.